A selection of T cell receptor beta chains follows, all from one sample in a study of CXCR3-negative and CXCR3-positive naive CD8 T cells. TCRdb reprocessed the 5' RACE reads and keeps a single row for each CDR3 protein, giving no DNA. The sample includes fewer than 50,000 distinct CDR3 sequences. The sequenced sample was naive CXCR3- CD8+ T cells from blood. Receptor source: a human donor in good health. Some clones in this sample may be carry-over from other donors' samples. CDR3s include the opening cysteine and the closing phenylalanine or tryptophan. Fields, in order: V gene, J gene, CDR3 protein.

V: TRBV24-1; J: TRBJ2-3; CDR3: CAPYDFPGGTTTDTQYF
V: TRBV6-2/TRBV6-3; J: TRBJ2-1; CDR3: CASSQGSSYNEQFF
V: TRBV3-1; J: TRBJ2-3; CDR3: CASSPPPGTSGGACTDTQYF
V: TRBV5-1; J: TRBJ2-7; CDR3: CASSLVVSETLDEQYF
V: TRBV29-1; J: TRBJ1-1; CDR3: CSVEYSAGAEAFF
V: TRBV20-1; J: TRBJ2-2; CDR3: CSARREDRDAGELFF
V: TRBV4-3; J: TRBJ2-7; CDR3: CASSQDIAGATPYEQYF
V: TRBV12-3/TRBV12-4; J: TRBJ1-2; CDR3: CASSLGWVNYGYTF
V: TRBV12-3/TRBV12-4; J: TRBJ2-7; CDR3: CASSSPGFSYEQYF
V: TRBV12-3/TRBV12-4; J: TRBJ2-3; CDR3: CASSLRASTADTQYF
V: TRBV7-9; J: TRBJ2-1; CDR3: CASSSDIDSYNEQFF
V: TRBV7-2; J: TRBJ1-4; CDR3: CASSSTPRDFNEKLFF
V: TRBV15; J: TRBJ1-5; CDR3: CATSSPDGKETPQHF
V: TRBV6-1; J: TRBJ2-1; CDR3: CASSEGRSYEQFF
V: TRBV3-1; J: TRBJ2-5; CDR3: CASSQTPRVLEETQYF
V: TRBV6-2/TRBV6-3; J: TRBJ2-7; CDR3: CASSKTSGYYEQYF
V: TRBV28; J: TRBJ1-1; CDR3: CASSEQDRDTEAFF
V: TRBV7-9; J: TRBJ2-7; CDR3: CASSLGTDNYEQYF
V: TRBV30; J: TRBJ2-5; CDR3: CASARLAGEETQYF
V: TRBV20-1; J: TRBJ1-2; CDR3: CSAYPPPIAGWLENYGYTF
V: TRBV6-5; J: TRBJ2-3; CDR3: CATASGLDTQYF
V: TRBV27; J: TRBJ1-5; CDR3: CASSTTSTGNQPQHF
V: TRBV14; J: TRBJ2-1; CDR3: CASSLSVSNEQFF
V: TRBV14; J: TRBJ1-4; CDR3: CASSQRTVDEKLFF
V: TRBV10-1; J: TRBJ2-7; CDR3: CASSEGGFPHEQYF
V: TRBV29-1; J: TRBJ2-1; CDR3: CSVPGQGDNEQFF
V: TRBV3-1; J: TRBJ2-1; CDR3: CASSSYDSTPYNEQFF
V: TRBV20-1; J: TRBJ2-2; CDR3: CSAHGQGMVTGELFF
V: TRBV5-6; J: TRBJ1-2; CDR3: CASGSSPNPLSNYGYTF
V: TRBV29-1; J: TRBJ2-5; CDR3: CSVVSYEKETQYF
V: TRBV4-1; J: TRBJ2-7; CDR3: CASSQDPAGADYEQYF
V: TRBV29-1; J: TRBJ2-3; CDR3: CSAQDRAATDTQYF
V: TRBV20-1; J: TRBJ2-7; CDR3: CSARGNEFSYEQYF
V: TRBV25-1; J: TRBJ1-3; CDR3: CASDGPAGNTIYF
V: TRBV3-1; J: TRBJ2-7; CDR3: CASSQGQGVSYEQYF
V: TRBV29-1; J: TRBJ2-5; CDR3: CSARRGETQYF
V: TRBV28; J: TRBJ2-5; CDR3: CASSLIPRRGGHEAKTQYF
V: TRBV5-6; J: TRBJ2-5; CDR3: CASSPTGVETQYF
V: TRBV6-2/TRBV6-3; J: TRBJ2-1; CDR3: CASSYSLAGGREEQFF
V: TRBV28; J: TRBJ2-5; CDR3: CASSLMGSEETQYF
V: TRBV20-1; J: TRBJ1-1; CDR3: CSARDHEGETLRGTEAFF
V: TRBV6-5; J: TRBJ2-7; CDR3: CASSSAGGFFYEQYF
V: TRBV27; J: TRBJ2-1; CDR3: CASSFLGGSYNEQFF
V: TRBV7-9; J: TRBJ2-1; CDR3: CASSLDSGGLNEQFF
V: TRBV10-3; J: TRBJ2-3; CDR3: CAISQLATDTQYF
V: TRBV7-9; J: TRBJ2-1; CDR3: CASSLGDSGQFF
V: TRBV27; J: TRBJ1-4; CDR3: CASSWDRDEKLFF
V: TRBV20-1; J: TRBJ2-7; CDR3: CSAREEPNAYEQYF
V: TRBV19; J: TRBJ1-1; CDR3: CASNGYMNTEAFF
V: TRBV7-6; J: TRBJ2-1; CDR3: CASSLDYRGYNEQFF